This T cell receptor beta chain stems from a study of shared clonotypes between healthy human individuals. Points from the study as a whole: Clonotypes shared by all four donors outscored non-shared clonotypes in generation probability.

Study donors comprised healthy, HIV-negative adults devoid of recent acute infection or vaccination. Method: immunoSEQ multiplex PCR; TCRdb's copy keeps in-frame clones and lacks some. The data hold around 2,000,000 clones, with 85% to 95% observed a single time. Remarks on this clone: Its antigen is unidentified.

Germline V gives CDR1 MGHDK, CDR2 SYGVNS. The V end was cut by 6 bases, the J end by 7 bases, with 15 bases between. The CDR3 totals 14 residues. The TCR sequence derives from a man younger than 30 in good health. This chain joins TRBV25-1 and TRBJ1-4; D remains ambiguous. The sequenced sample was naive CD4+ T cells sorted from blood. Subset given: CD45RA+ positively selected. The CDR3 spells CASSPPGLGEKLFF. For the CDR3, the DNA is TGTGCCAGCAGCCCCCCGGGTTTAGGTGAAAAACTGTTTTTT.